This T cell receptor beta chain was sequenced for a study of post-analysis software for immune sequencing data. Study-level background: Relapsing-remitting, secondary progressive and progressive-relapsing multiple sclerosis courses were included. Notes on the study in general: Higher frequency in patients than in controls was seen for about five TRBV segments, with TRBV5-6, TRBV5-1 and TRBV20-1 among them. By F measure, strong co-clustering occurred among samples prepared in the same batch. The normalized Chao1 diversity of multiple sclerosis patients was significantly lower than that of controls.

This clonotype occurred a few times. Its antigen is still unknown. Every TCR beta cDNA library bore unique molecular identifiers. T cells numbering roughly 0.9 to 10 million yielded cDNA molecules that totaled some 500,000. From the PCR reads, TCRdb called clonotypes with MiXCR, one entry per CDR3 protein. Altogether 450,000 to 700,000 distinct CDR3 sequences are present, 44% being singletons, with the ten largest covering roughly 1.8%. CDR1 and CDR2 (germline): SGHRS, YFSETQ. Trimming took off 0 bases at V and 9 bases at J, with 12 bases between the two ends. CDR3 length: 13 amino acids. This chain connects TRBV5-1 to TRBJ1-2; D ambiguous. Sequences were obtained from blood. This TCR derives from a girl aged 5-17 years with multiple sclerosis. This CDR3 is CASSLDTDIRYTF. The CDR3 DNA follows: TGCGCCAGCAGCTTGGACACAGATATTCGCTACACCTTC.